This is a list of T cell receptor beta chains from one sample in a study of blood T cell repertoires in COVID-19. Only in-frame clones appear in the TCRdb table, and some are missing; sequencing was by immunoSEQ multiplex PCR. The sample lists approximately 120,000 clones; around 85% were seen once. Sequencing was performed on peripheral blood. The receptors were gathered from a woman between 45 and 65 years old who had recovered from COVID-19. The CDR3 runs from the conserved cysteine through the conserved F or W. Each record gives: J gene, D gene, V gene, clone size, CDR3 DNA, CDR3 protein. D genes are given only for firm matches. Size is omitted from some rows. Given values are once, few, many or a class for expanded clones.

TRBJ1-5	-	TRBV11-3	-	TGTGCCAGCAGCTTAGTATGCAGGCTCAATCAGCCCCAGCATTTT	CASSLVCRLNQPQHF
TRBJ2-1	-	TRBV19	-	TGTGCCAGTCAGGGACTGCACAATGAGCAGTTCTTC	CASQGLHNEQFF
TRBJ1-1	-	TRBV12-5	-	TGTGCTAGTGGTCCTGGACAGCGTGAAGCTTTCTTT	CASGPGQREAFF
TRBJ2-3	-	TRBV6-6	once	TGTGCCAGCAGTTACCCCACCAGGGGAGGGACAGATACGCAGTATTTT	CASSYPTRGGTDTQYF
TRBJ1-5	-	TRBV11-2	-	TGTGCCAGCAGCTACGGCGGTGGCAATCAGCCCCAGCATTTT	CASSYGGGNQPQHF
TRBJ2-3	-	TRBV5-1	-	TGCGCCAGCAGCTCGGGGACTAGCACAGATACGCAGTATTTT	CASSSGTSTDTQYF
TRBJ1-1	TRBD1	TRBV5-1	-	TGCGCCAGCAGCGCTCGGACAGGGGGCTCAAACACTGAAGCTTTCTTT	CASSARTGGSNTEAFF
TRBJ1-2	-	TRBV25-1	-	TGTGCCAGCAGTGACACAGGGTTTCGTGGCTACACCTTC	CASSDTGFRGYTF
TRBJ2-7	-	TRBV29-1	-	TGCAGCGTTGCTATTACAGCACGAAATTACGAGCAGTACTTC	CSVAITARNYEQYF
TRBJ2-7	TRBD1	TRBV11-2	-	TGTGCCAGCAGCTTAGCTCCCGGGACAGGGCCCTACGAGCAGTACTTC	CASSLAPGTGPYEQYF
TRBJ1-1	-	TRBV20-1	-	TGCAGTGCTAGAGGCCAGGCTGAAGCTTTCTTT	CSARGQAEAFF
TRBJ1-6	TRBD1	TRBV19	-	TGTGCCAGTAGACCCGGACAGGAGCTTAATTCACCCCTCCACTTT	CASRPGQELNSPLHF
TRBJ1-2	-	TRBV28	-	TGTGCCAGCACCCGGTGGAGGGCTGGCTACACCTTC	CASTRWRAGYTF
TRBJ2-1	TRBD2	TRBV6-5	large	TGTGCCAGCAGCCCCCAGCGGGGGGCAGGTGAGCAGTTCTTC	CASSPQRGAGEQFF
TRBJ2-3	TRBD2	TRBV13	-	TGTGCCAGCAGCTTAGCGGGGGGAACAGATACGCAGTATTTT	CASSLAGGTDTQYF
TRBJ1-6	-	TRBV11-2	-	TGTGCCAGCCTCGATAATTCACCCCTCCACTTT	CASLDNSPLHF
TRBJ2-5	TRBD2	TRBV7-9	-	TGTGCCAGCAGCATACCGGGACTAGATGAGACCCAGTACTTC	CASSIPGLDETQYF
TRBJ1-5	-	TRBV4-1	-	TGCGCCAGCAGCCAAGGGCTCCCCGCCTATCAGCCCCAGCATTTT	CASSQGLPAYQPQHF
TRBJ2-7	TRBD1	TRBV11-2	-	TGTGCCAGCAGCATTAGTGGCCAGGGGGACTACGAGCAGTACTTC	CASSISGQGDYEQYF
TRBJ2-7	TRBD1	TRBV2	-	TGTGCCAGCAGGGGGGGGACAGGGGAAGGCTACGAGCAGTACTTC	CASRGGTGEGYEQYF
TRBJ2-1	-	TRBV19	-	TGTGCCAGTAGTATCCTCGGGTCCCCCTACAATGAGCAGTTCTTC	CASSILGSPYNEQFF
TRBJ1-5	TRBD1	TRBV28	-	TGTGCCAGCAGATGGAGGGACAGTAATCAGCCCCAGCATTTT	CASRWRDSNQPQHF
TRBJ1-2	-	TRBV4-1	-	TGCGCCAGCAGCCCTGACCCAGGGTACGGCTATGGCTACACCTTC	CASSPDPGYGYGYTF
TRBJ2-7	TRBD2	TRBV19	-	TGTGCCACCCGGGGGACTACCTACGAGCAGTACTTC	CATRGTTYEQYF
TRBJ1-2	-	TRBV5-1	-	TGCGCCAGCAGCCCGGGGGGCGGCTATGGCTACACCTTC	CASSPGGGYGYTF
TRBJ1-2	-	TRBV2	once	TGTGCCAGCAGCACTGACTCCGGGTACACCTTC	CASSTDSGYTF
TRBJ2-2	-	TRBV29-1	-	TGCAGCGCCACGGGTAGCCTGGGGGGATCTCTCACCGGGGAGCTGTTTTTT	CSATGSLGGSLTGELFF
TRBJ2-2	-	TRBV7-8	-	TGTGCCAGCAGCTTGCAGGTCGGCGGGGAGCTGTTTTTT	CASSLQVGGELFF
TRBJ1-1	TRBD1	TRBV19	-	TGTGCCAGTACTCCAAGACAGGGGAAGAACTGGGGTACTGAAGCTTTCTTT	CASTPRQGKNWGTEAFF
TRBJ2-6	TRBD1	TRBV4-1	-	TGCGCCAGCAGCCAAGCCGGGGGACAGGGGGCAGGTGGGGCCAACGTCCTGACTTTC	CASSQAGGQGAGGANVLTF
TRBJ2-1	-	TRBV29-1	medium-sized	TGCAGCGTTGAAGATGTCCAGCGCCTTAACAATGAGCAGTTCTTC	CSVEDVQRLNNEQFF
TRBJ2-3	-	TRBV4-1	-	TGCGCCAGCAGCCGCGTTGGGGGCGCGGATACGCAGTATTTT	CASSRVGGADTQYF
TRBJ2-1	TRBD1	TRBV5-4	-	TGTGCCAGCAGCTCCCGGGACAGGGAATACAATGAGCAGTTCTTC	CASSSRDREYNEQFF
TRBJ2-1	TRBD2	TRBV24-1	-	TGTGCCACCAGTGACGCCCTAGCGGGGCTCCTCAATGAGCAGTTCTTC	CATSDALAGLLNEQFF
TRBJ2-1	TRBD1	TRBV3-1/TRBV3-2	-	TGTGCCAGCAAGGGGACAGGGAACCGTGAGCAGTTCTTC	CASKGTGNREQFF